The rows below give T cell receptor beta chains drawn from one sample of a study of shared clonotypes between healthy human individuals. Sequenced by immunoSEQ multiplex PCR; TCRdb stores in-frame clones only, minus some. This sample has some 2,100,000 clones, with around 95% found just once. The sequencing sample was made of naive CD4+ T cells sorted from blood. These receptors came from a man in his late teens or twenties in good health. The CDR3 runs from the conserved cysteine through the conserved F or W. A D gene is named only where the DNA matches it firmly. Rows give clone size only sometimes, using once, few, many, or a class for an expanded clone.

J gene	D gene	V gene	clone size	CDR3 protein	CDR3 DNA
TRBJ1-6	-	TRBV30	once	CAWKEVGYNSPLHF	TGTGCCTGGAAAGAGGTGGGGTATAATTCACCCCTCCACTTT
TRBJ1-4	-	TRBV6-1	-	CASRREVEKLFF	TGTGCCAGTAGGCGGGAAGTTGAAAAACTGTTTTTT
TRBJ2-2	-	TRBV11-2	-	CASSFIGTAAANTGELFF	TGTGCCAGCAGCTTCATAGGGACTGCCGCCGCGAACACCGGGGAGCTGTTTTTT
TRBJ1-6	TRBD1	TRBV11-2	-	CASSPGTGGSSPLHF	TGTGCCAGCAGCCCTGGGACAGGGGGAAGTTCACCCCTCCACTTT
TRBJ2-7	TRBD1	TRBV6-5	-	CASSKGTRGPYEQYF	TGTGCCAGCAGTAAGGGTACCAGGGGGCCCTACGAGCAGTACTTC
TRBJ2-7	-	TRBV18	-	CASSPPAGDEQYF	TGTGCCAGCTCACCCCCCGCCGGGGACGAGCAGTACTTC
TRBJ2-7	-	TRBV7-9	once	CASSLALDNVRHEQYF	TGTGCCAGCAGCTTAGCGCTCGACAACGTCCGGCACGAGCAGTACTTC
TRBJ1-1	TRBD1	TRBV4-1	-	CASSPLTGGNTEAFF	TGCGCCAGCAGCCCGTTGACAGGGGGGAACACTGAAGCTTTCTTT
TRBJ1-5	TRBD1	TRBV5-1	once	CASSLGPGGEGNQPQHF	TGCGCCAGCAGCTTGGGTCCAGGGGGCGAGGGCAATCAGCCCCAGCATTTT
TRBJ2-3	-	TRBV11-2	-	CASSYEGLPPDTQYF	TGTGCCAGCAGCTACGAGGGACTTCCCCCAGATACGCAGTATTTT
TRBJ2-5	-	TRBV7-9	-	CASSPLVGGSGSAQYF	TGTGCCAGCAGCCCATTGGTCGGAGGTTCGGGATCGGCCCAGTACTTC
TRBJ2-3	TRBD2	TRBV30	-	CAWGTNSGGATDTQYF	TGTGCCTGGGGCACCAATAGCGGGGGGGCGACAGATACGCAGTATTTT
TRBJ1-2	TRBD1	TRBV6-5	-	CASSYGQGRTSYGYTF	TGTGCCAGCAGTTACGGACAGGGTCGAACTTCCTATGGCTACACCTTC